Listed here is a single T cell receptor (beta chain). These data come from a study of blood T cell repertoires in COVID-19. In the study overall: Samples of COVID-19 (acute and convalescent) were obtained from the United States, Italy and Spain. PBMCs, B-cell-depleted T cells, or T cells provided the cDNA or gDNA that made up the material.

Original data processing: For nucleated cells, counts were estimated from reference gene primer amplification. The assay was immunoSEQ multiplex PCR, and TCRdb's table has in-frame clones only and misses some. The DNA was the basis for D and trimming; V, J and clone size are from that table. Of tens of thousands of clones in the sample, around 89% are singletons; the top ten hold approximately 8.3%. The sequence came from a human donor with active COVID-19. The donor label of this sample is uncertain. Sequencing was carried out using peripheral blood.

The CDR3 DNA follows: TGTGCCAGCAGCACACAGGGGGAGCAGTTCTTC. Translated: CASSTQGEQFF. The chain recombines TRBV7-3 with TRBJ2-1; 7 bases align to TRBD1. The CDR3 has 11 residues. V lost 5 bases to trimming and J lost 10 bases; unmatched junction nucleotides: 2. Germline lookup yields CDR1 SGHTA and CDR2 FQGTGA.